A selection of T cell receptor beta chains follows, all from one sample in a study of T cell repertoires in cytomegalovirus infection. Antigen specificity for these receptors is unknown. TCRdb fed the reads into MiXCR, producing one record per CDR3 protein. This table holds approximately 770,000 distinct CDR3 sequences, 25% to 35% found once. The sequencing used cultured CD8+ T cells from PBMCs, collected from culture after CMV antigen stimulation. Receptors originate from a human donor in good health (CMV status not recorded). Some clones in this sample may be carry-over from other donors' samples. The CDR3 runs from the conserved cysteine through the conserved F or W. The D gene is left open where the match is weak. Clone size appears in some rows only: once, few, many, or a class for an expanded clone.

D	J	size	V	DNA	CDR3
-	TRBJ2-1	few	TRBV7-2	TGTGCCAGCAGCTTAGGCGGTCAGGGGTTGAATGAGCAGTTCTTC	CASSLGGQGLNEQFF
TRBD1	TRBJ2-1	-	TRBV5-4	TGTGCCAGCAGCCGGAGGGGGACAGGGTCAAACAATGAGCAGTTCTTC	CASSRRGTGSNNEQFF
-	TRBJ1-3	few	TRBV7-9	TGTGCCAGCGGGAGGTGGCAGGCCTCTGGAAACACCATATATTTT	CASGRWQASGNTIYF
TRBD2	TRBJ2-5	few	TRBV7-4	TGTGCCAGCAGCTCACCGGGACTAGCGGGGGTCGAGATTGAGACCCAGTACTTC	CASSSPGLAGVEIETQYF
-	TRBJ2-1	-	TRBV5-4	TGTGCCAGCAGCTACGACGCTAGCTCCTACAATGAGCAGTTCTTC	CASSYDASSYNEQFF
-	TRBJ2-3	many	TRBV24-1	TGTGCCACCAGTACAGGACCGGGACTTAAAACAGATACGCAGTATTTT	CATSTGPGLKTDTQYF
TRBD1	TRBJ2-2	-	TRBV20-1	TGCAGTGCTAGAGATGCCGGGACAGAGAGCACCGGGGAGCTGTTTTTT	CSARDAGTESTGELFF
TRBD2	TRBJ2-7	few	TRBV6-5	TGTGCCAGCAGCAAGACTAGCGGGGGACCCTACGAGCAGTACTTC	CASSKTSGGPYEQYF
-	TRBJ2-3	-	TRBV7-9	TGTGCCAGCAGCACTAATACAGGAGCAATCACAGATACGCAGTATTTT	CASSTNTGAITDTQYF
-	TRBJ2-7	-	TRBV4-1	TGCGCCAGCAGCCTAGAGGGGACGGCCCTCTACGAGCAGTACTTC	CASSLEGTALYEQYF
-	TRBJ1-6	few	TRBV19	TGTGCCAGTACCGACCAGAGCTCCTATAATTCACCCCTCCACTTT	CASTDQSSYNSPLHF
-	TRBJ1-3	few	TRBV7-6	TGTGCCAGCAGCTCGGACGCCGGGCCCAGTTTT	CASSSDAGPSF
TRBD1	TRBJ2-7	-	TRBV27	TGTGCCAGCAGATTCACAGGGGTCTACGAGCAGTACTTC	CASRFTGVYEQYF
-	TRBJ1-1	few	TRBV7-6	TGTGCCAGCAGCTTAGAGGTGGGTCATGTCCCTGAAGCTTTCTTT	CASSLEVGHVPEAFF
-	TRBJ1-1	-	TRBV2	TGTGCCACCCCAGGGACGGTGAACACTGAAGCTTTCTTT	CATPGTVNTEAFF
-	TRBJ2-4	-	TRBV4-1	TGCGCCAGCAGCCAAGCTCGAGACAACATTCAGTACTTC	CASSQARDNIQYF
-	TRBJ2-1	-	TRBV5-6	TGTGCCAGCAGCTTGGGGGCTCCGCTTTATGAGCAGTTCTTC	CASSLGAPLYEQFF
-	TRBJ1-6	many	TRBV7-2	TGTGCCAGCAGCTTAAGAGAAAGGGTCTCCTATAATTCACCCCTCCACTTT	CASSLRERVSYNSPLHF
TRBD1	TRBJ2-7	many	TRBV7-9	TGTGCCAGCAGCTCCTCTCAAATGGGCAGGGGGCGCGACGAGCAGTACTTC	CASSSSQMGRGRDEQYF
TRBD1	TRBJ1-5	few	TRBV7-2	TGTGCCAGCAGCTTTAGGGGGCGCGGGGATCAGCCCCAGCATTTT	CASSFRGRGDQPQHF
-	TRBJ1-2	-	TRBV9	TGTGCCAGCAGCGAGCCGTTAAAGCCGGGGGGGCTGAGTGGCTACACCTTC	CASSEPLKPGGLSGYTF
-	TRBJ1-2	few	TRBV6-2/TRBV6-3	TGTGCCAGCAGTTACGGCAATGGAGGCTACACCTTC	CASSYGNGGYTF
-	TRBJ1-1	-	TRBV27	TGTGCCAGCAGTTTCGGGATGGTGAACACTGAAGCTTTCTTT	CASSFGMVNTEAFF
-	TRBJ2-1	-	TRBV7-9	TGTGCCAGCAGCTTGAAACACAATGAGCAGTTCTTC	CASSLKHNEQFF
-	TRBJ2-1	-	TRBV5-1	TGCGCCAGCAGCTTTGTCCCTAAGTTGAGCTCCTACAATGAGCAGTTCTTC	CASSFVPKLSSYNEQFF
TRBD2	TRBJ2-3	many	TRBV7-2	TGTGCCAGCAGCTTAATAGCGGGGGGGCCGGATACGCAGTATTTT	CASSLIAGGPDTQYF
-	TRBJ1-1	-	TRBV15	TGTGCCACCAGCAGAGGACGGGGATCGACTGAAGCTTTCTTT	CATSRGRGSTEAFF
TRBD1	TRBJ2-1	-	TRBV13	TGTGCCAGCAGCTTAAGTCAGGGGGCAGGCTACAATGAGCAGTTCTTC	CASSLSQGAGYNEQFF
TRBD2	TRBJ2-1	many	TRBV7-2	TGTGCCAGCAGCTTGTACTTAAGCGGGGGGAACTACAATGAGCAGTTCTTC	CASSLYLSGGNYNEQFF
-	TRBJ2-1	once	TRBV6-8	TGTGCCAGCAGTTACCTCCCGGAAGGGCTAAGGCGGGAGCAGTTCTTC	CASSYLPEGLRREQFF
-	TRBJ1-5	-	TRBV10-1	TGCGCCAGCAGTGCGGACAGCTATAATCAGCCCCAGCATTTT	CASSADSYNQPQHF
-	TRBJ2-3	many	TRBV7-2	TGTGCCAGCAGCACGAACCCGGATCAGGGGCCATCGCTATCAGATACGCAGTATTTT	CASSTNPDQGPSLSDTQYF
-	TRBJ1-5	-	TRBV10-3	TGTGCCATCAGTGAGTCTATGAGATCTAGCAATCAGCCCCAGCATTTT	CAISESMRSSNQPQHF
-	TRBJ1-2	few	TRBV5-5	TGTGCCAGCAGCTTTCCAGGGGCTGAAGGCTACACCTTC	CASSFPGAEGYTF
TRBD1	TRBJ2-2	-	TRBV7-6	TGTGCCAGCAGCGTAGGGACAGGGGGCGCGAACACCGGGGAGCTGTTTTTT	CASSVGTGGANTGELFF
TRBD1	TRBJ1-2	-	TRBV7-6	TGTGCCAGCAGCTTAGAAGCAGGGGGATTTGGCTACACCTTC	CASSLEAGGFGYTF
-	TRBJ2-5	-	TRBV5-4	TGTGCCAGCAGCCAATTTGGACAGAAAGAGACCCAGTACTTC	CASSQFGQKETQYF
TRBD2	TRBJ2-7	few	TRBV6-5	TGTGCCAGCAGTTACTCGACGGGAGGTGGCGAGCAGTACTTC	CASSYSTGGGEQYF
-	TRBJ2-5	many	TRBV7-6	TGTGCCAGCAGCTCGAGCCGGGACAAGCGGCAAGAGACCCAGTACTTC	CASSSSRDKRQETQYF
TRBD1	TRBJ1-5	few	TRBV6-2/TRBV6-3	TGTGCCAGCAGTTACGCGGGACAGGGAGATCAGCCCCAGCATTTT	CASSYAGQGDQPQHF
TRBD1	TRBJ2-1	-	TRBV12-3/TRBV12-4	TGTGCCAGCAATCAACCCAGGGGGCGGAATGAGCAGTTCTTC	CASNQPRGRNEQFF
-	TRBJ1-5	-	TRBV15	TGTGCCACCGTCAACAGGGATCTTGATAGCAATCAGCCCCAGCATTTT	CATVNRDLDSNQPQHF
-	TRBJ1-1	-	TRBV11-2	TGTGCCAGCAGCTCCAACGGTATATGGGCTTTCTTT	CASSSNGIWAFF
TRBD2	TRBJ2-7	many	TRBV6-5	TGTGCCAGCAGTTACTCGCCTAGCGGGGGGGCCTCGTCTGAGCAGTACTTC	CASSYSPSGGASSEQYF